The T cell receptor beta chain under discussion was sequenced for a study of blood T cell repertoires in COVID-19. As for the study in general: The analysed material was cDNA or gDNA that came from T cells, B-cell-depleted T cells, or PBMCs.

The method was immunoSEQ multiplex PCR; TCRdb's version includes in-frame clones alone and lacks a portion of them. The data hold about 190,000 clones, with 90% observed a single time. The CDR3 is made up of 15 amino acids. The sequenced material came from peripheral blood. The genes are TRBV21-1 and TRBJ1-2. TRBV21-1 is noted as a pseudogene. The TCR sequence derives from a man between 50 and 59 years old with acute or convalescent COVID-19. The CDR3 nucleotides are TGTGCCAGCAGCAAAGAGGCGGCGCCAAACTATGGCTACACCTTC. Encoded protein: CASSKEAAPNYGYTF.